This is a list of T cell receptor beta chains from one sample in a study of T cell repertoires in cytomegalovirus infection. TCRdb analysed the reads with MiXCR anew, one entry per CDR3 protein. This table has fewer than 200,000 distinct CDR3 sequences, under 15% appearing once. The sequenced sample was PBMCs. The receptors here all came from a human donor in good health (CMV status not recorded). Some clones in this sample may be carry-over from other donors' samples. Both conserved end residues are part of each CDR3. D genes are given only for firm matches. Clone size is not always given. Where it is, it says once, few, many or a class for expanded clones.

v_call	clone_size	d_call	j_call	cdr3_length	cdr3_aa	cdr3_nt
TRBV29-1	-	TRBD2	TRBJ2-5	14	CSVGIAGGKETQYF	TGCAGCGTTGGGATAGCGGGAGGGAAAGAGACCCAGTACTTC
TRBV19	few	TRBD2	TRBJ2-1	16	CASSIRGGSPYNEQFF	TGTGCCAGTAGCATCCGGGGCGGGAGCCCCTACAATGAGCAGTTCTTC
TRBV7-6	many	-	TRBJ2-1	14	CASSGRLSYNEQFF	TGTGCCAGCTCGGGACGGTTATCCTACAATGAGCAGTTCTTC
TRBV28	few	-	TRBJ2-7	14	CASSLTRALHEQYF	TGTGCCAGCAGTTTAACCAGGGCTCTCCACGAGCAGTACTTC
TRBV28	many	TRBD2	TRBJ2-7	16	CASSTIRLAGGYEQYF	TGTGCCAGCAGTACGATTCGACTAGCGGGAGGCTACGAGCAGTACTTC
TRBV28	-	-	TRBJ2-3	18	CASRHFSLASQGTDTQYF	TGTGCCAGCAGACATTTCTCACTTGCTAGCCAGGGGACAGATACGCAGTATTTT
TRBV7-9	few	-	TRBJ2-2	15	CASSSRRANTGELFF	TGTGCCAGCAGCTCCCGACGGGCGAACACCGGGGAGCTGTTTTTT
TRBV11-2	many	TRBD1	TRBJ2-7	17	CASSYTGGSALIYEQYF	TGTGCCAGCAGTTATACAGGGGGCTCCGCACTTATTTACGAGCAGTACTTC
TRBV12-3/TRBV12-4	-	-	TRBJ2-5	14	CASSLAARGETQYF	TGTGCCAGCAGTTTAGCGGCTAGGGGAGAGACCCAGTACTTC
TRBV20-1	-	-	TRBJ1-4	15	CSARVEGATNEKLFF	TGCAGTGCTAGAGTAGAGGGGGCAACTAATGAAAAACTGTTTTTT
TRBV11-2	few	-	TRBJ2-7	16	CASSLDRAPPLYEQYF	TGTGCCAGCAGCTTAGACAGGGCCCCACCCCTCTACGAGCAGTACTTC
TRBV29-1	-	TRBD1	TRBJ2-5	15	CSVSPGTVTRGTQYF	TGCAGCGTTTCCCCTGGGACAGTAACAAGAGGGACCCAGTACTTC
TRBV7-8	many	-	TRBJ2-7	13	CASSLLELGEQYF	TGTGCCAGCAGTCTCCTCGAACTAGGCGAGCAGTACTTC
TRBV19	few	-	TRBJ2-1	15	CASSISASSYNEQFF	TGTGCCAGTAGTATAAGTGCGAGCTCCTACAATGAGCAGTTCTTC
TRBV11-1	many	-	TRBJ1-1	13	CASSLNQGTEAFF	TGTGCCAGCAGCTTGAACCAAGGCACTGAAGCTTTCTTT
TRBV9	-	-	TRBJ2-7	14	CASSGGGTTYEQYF	TGTGCCAGCAGCGGGGGGGGGACAACCTACGAGCAGTACTTC
TRBV4-1	many	-	TRBJ2-4	20	CASSQSVPARASLAKNIQYF	TGCGCCAGCAGCCAATCGGTCCCGGCCAGGGCTTCGCTAGCCAAAAACATTCAGTACTTC
TRBV19	-	TRBD1	TRBJ2-1	15	CASTWTGSSYNEQFF	TGTGCCAGTACCTGGACAGGGAGCTCCTACAATGAGCAGTTCTTC
TRBV12-3/TRBV12-4	many	TRBD1	TRBJ1-2	15	CASSLQTGGSHGYTF	TGTGCCAGCAGTCTTCAAACAGGGGGCAGTCATGGCTACACCTTC
TRBV7-2	many	TRBD1	TRBJ1-4	17	CASSFRGTGGLNEKLFF	TGTGCCAGCAGCTTCAGGGGGACAGGCGGGTTAAATGAAAAACTGTTTTTT
TRBV13	few	-	TRBJ1-4	12	CASSRGPEKLFF	TGTGCCAGCAGCCGGGGCCCGGAAAAACTGTTTTTT
TRBV7-9	few	-	TRBJ2-5	16	CASSPWGAEGQETQYF	TGTGCCAGCAGCCCTTGGGGGGCCGAGGGCCAAGAGACCCAGTACTTC
TRBV2	few	TRBD2	TRBJ2-7	18	CASSERLAGGPLEYEQYF	TGTGCCAGCAGTGAACGACTAGCGGGGGGGCCGCTTGAGTACGAGCAGTACTTC
TRBV11-2	many	-	TRBJ2-2	13	CASSQPNTGELFF	TGTGCCAGCAGCCAACCGAACACCGGGGAGCTGTTTTTT
TRBV12-3/TRBV12-4	-	-	TRBJ1-1	14	CASSPAGGRTEAFF	TGTGCCAGCAGCCCCGCGGGAGGGCGGACTGAAGCTTTCTTT
TRBV6-2/TRBV6-3	-	-	TRBJ1-5	14	CASSYSRASQPQHF	TGTGCCAGCAGTTACTCAAGGGCAAGTCAGCCCCAGCATTTT
TRBV7-9	few	TRBD1	TRBJ1-4	16	CASSLEPGQGLRRLFF	TGTGCCAGCAGCCTAGAACCGGGACAGGGCCTACGAAGACTGTTTTTT
TRBV13	-	TRBD2	TRBJ2-1	18	CASSLGQQRLAGDNEQFF	TGTGCCAGCAGCCTGGGTCAACAAAGACTAGCGGGAGACAATGAGCAGTTCTTC
TRBV28	-	-	TRBJ2-7	14	CASSFPVEEGEQYF	TGTGCCAGCAGTTTTCCGGTCGAGGAGGGCGAGCAGTACTTC
TRBV2	-	-	TRBJ1-2	13	CASSLQGDYGYTF	TGTGCCAGCAGTCTACAGGGCGACTATGGCTACACCTTC
TRBV7-6	many	-	TRBJ2-3	17	CASSLWLIGQTTDTQYF	TGTGCCAGCAGCTTATGGCTGATTGGACAGACCACAGATACGCAGTATTTT
TRBV4-1	-	-	TRBJ1-1	14	CASSQPTVIAEAFF	TGCGCCAGCAGCCAACCCACAGTTATCGCTGAAGCTTTCTTT
TRBV19	few	TRBD2	TRBJ2-7	17	CASSGVQRASGSYEQYF	TGTGCCAGTAGTGGCGTCCAGAGGGCTAGCGGCTCCTACGAGCAGTACTTC
TRBV7-9	few	-	TRBJ1-2	15	CASSFFGTLADGYTF	TGTGCCAGCAGCTTCTTCGGGACACTCGCGGATGGCTACACCTTC
TRBV11-2	-	-	TRBJ2-7	14	CASSFTGRNREQYF	TGTGCCAGCAGCTTTACCGGACGGAACCGCGAGCAGTACTTC
TRBV7-2	many	TRBD2	TRBJ2-7	14	CASTQAGRAYEQYF	TGTGCCAGCACCCAGGCGGGGAGGGCCTACGAGCAGTACTTC
TRBV29-1	-	-	TRBJ2-1	12	CSVGFSWNEQFF	TGCAGCGTTGGATTTAGCTGGAATGAGCAGTTCTTC
TRBV24-1	-	TRBD2	TRBJ2-1	15	CATSDYREAGNEQFF	TGTGCCACCAGTGATTATCGGGAGGCGGGTAATGAGCAGTTCTTC
TRBV20-1	few	TRBD1	TRBJ1-5	19	CSASKAGTGVAYGNQPQHF	TGCAGTGCTAGCAAAGCCGGGACAGGGGTTGCATATGGCAATCAGCCCCAGCATTTT
TRBV5-6	few	-	TRBJ1-1	14	CASSPLRAGTEAFF	TGTGCCAGCAGCCCCCTCCGGGCGGGCACTGAAGCTTTCTTT
TRBV27	few	-	TRBJ1-1	13	CASRSKLNTEAFF	TGTGCCAGCAGGTCAAAACTAAACACTGAAGCTTTCTTT
TRBV4-1	few	-	TRBJ1-3	16	CASTLGGSVSGNTIYF	TGCGCCAGCACCCTAGGAGGTTCTGTGTCTGGAAACACCATATATTTT
TRBV6-1	few	TRBD2	TRBJ2-1	14	CASGGLAGGGEQFF	TGTGCCAGCGGCGGACTAGCGGGAGGCGGGGAGCAGTTCTTC
TRBV12-3/TRBV12-4	few	TRBD1	TRBJ1-2	13	CASRAGQGYGYTF	TGTGCCAGCAGGGCGGGACAGGGGTATGGCTACACCTTC
TRBV11-3	-	TRBD1	TRBJ2-7	14	CASSYRGSTYEQYF	TGTGCCAGCAGCTACAGGGGTTCTACCTACGAGCAGTACTTC
TRBV9	few	TRBD2	TRBJ2-3	17	CASSVLPSGSVSDTQYF	TGTGCCAGCAGCGTATTGCCTAGCGGGAGTGTATCAGATACGCAGTATTTT
TRBV29-1	-	TRBD2	TRBJ2-7	13	CSAKREGLSEQYF	TGCAGCGCTAAGCGGGAGGGCCTCAGCGAGCAGTACTTC
TRBV7-3	-	-	TRBJ2-1	14	CASSLFSGVDEQFF	TGTGCCAGCAGCTTATTCAGTGGGGTCGATGAGCAGTTCTTC
TRBV11-2	many	-	TRBJ1-1	14	CASRFRGVNTEAFF	TGTGCCAGCAGATTCAGGGGAGTGAACACTGAAGCTTTCTTT
TRBV5-1	-	-	TRBJ2-3	14	CASSLLGRGDTQYF	TGCGCCAGCAGCTTGTTAGGAAGAGGAGATACGCAGTATTTT
TRBV7-2	many	TRBD2	TRBJ2-1	13	CASTPQTLAGGVF	TGTGCCAGCACCCCCCAGACTCTAGCGGGAGGGGTCTTC
TRBV28	many	TRBD1	TRBJ2-4	17	CASSLRQGASAKNIQYF	TGTGCCAGCAGTCTCCGACAGGGGGCTAGCGCCAAAAACATTCAGTACTTC
TRBV5-1	few	-	TRBJ2-1	16	CASSLGIGGSYNEQFF	TGCGCCAGCAGCTTGGGCATAGGGGGCTCCTACAATGAGCAGTTCTTC